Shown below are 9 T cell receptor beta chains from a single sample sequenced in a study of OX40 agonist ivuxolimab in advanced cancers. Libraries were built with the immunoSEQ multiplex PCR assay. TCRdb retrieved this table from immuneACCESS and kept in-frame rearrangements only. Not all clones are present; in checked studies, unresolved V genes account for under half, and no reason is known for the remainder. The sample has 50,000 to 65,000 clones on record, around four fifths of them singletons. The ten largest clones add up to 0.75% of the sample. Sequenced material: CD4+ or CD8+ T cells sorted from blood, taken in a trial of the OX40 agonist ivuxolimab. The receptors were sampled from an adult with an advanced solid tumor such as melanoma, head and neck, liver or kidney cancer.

Written as DNA, the CDR3 is TGTGCCAGCAGCATCAGACAGAACAATGAGCAGTTCTTC. Its translation: CASSIRQNNEQFF. The gene calls are TRBV7-3 and TRBJ2-1; TRBD1 might be the D (5 bases). The germline gives CDR1 SGHTA, CDR2 FQGTGA. There are 13 residues in the CDR3. Trimming took 5 bases from V and 5 from J, leaving 10 bases between them.

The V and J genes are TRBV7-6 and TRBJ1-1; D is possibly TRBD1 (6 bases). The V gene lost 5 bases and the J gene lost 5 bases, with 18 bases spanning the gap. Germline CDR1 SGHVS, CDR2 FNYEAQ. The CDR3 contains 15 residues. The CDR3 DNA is TGTGCCAGCAGCAGCCGGCTCGGGGGCAGGACTGAAGCTTTCTTT. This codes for CASSSRLGGRTEAFF.

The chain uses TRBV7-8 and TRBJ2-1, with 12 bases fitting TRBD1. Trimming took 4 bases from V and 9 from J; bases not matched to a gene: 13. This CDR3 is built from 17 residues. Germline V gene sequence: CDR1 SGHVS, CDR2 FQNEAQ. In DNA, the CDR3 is TGTGCCAGCAGCTCTCGCCCGTGGGACAGGGGGCATACTGAGCAGTTCTTC. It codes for CASSSRPWDRGHTEQFF.

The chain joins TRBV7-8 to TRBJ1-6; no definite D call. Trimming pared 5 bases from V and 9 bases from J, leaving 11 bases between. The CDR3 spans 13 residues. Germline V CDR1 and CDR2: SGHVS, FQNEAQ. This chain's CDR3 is CASSTTLISPLHF. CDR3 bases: TGTGCCAGCAGCACGACTCTGATTTCACCCCTCCACTTT.

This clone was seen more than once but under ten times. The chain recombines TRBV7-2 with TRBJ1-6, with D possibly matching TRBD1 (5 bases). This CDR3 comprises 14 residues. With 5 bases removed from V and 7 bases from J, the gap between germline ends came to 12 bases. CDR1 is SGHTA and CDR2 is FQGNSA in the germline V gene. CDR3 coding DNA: TGTGCCAGCAGCCCGACAGAGCTAAATTCACCCCTCCACTTT. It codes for CASSPTELNSPLHF. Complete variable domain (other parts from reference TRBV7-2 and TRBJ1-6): GAGVSQSPSNKVTEKGKDVELRCDPISGHTALYWYRQSLGQGLEFLIYFQGNSAPDKSGLPSDRFSAERTGGSVSTLTIQRTQQEDSAVYLCASSPTELNSPLHFGNGTRLTVT.

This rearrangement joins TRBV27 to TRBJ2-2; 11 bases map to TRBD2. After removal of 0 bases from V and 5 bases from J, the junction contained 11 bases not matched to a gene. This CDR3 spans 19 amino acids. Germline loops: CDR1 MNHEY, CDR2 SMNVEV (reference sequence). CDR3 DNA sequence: TGTGCCAGCAGTTTATCCCCCATCCTTAGCGGGGGGGGGACCGGGGAGCTGTTTTTT. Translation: CASSLSPILSGGGTGELFF.

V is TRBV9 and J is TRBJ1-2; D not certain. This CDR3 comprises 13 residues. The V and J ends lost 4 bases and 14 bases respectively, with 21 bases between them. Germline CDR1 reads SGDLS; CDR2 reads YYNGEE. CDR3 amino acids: CASSPSTDRDETF. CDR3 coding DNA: TGTGCCAGCAGCCCTTCCACCGACCGAGATGAAACCTTC.

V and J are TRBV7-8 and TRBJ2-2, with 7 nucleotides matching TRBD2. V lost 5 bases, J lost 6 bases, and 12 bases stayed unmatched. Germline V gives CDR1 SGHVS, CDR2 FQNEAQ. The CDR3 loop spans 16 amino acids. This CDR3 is CASSPSPTSVAGELFF. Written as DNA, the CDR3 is TGTGCCAGCAGCCCCAGCCCTACTAGCGTGGCCGGGGAGCTGTTTTTT. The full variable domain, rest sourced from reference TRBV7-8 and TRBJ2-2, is GAGVSQSPRYKVAKRGQDVALRCDPISGHVSLFWYQQALGQGPEFLTYFQNEAQLDKSGLPSDRFFAERPEGSVSTLKIQRTQQEDSAVYLCASSPSPTSVAGELFFGEGSRLTVL.

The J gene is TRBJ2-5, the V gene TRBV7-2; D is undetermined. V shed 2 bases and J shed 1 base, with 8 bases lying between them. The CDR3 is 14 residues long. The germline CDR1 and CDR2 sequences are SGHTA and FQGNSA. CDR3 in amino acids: CASSLMSAQETQYF. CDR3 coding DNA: TGTGCCAGCAGCTTAATGTCAGCCCAAGAGACCCAGTACTTC. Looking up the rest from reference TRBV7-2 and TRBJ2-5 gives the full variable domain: GAGVSQSPSNKVTEKGKDVELRCDPISGHTALYWYRQSLGQGLEFLIYFQGNSAPDKSGLPSDRFSAERTGGSVSTLTIQRTQQEDSAVYLCASSLMSAQETQYFGPGTRLLVL.